These 29 T cell receptor beta chains originate from one sample sequenced in a study of immune characterization of retroperitoneal liposarcoma. TCRdb recomputed calls from the PCR reads with MiXCR, one row per CDR3 protein. The data show about 10,000 distinct CDR3 sequences, under 30% seen once. The sequencing sample was made of blood. The receptors originated from a male donor with retroperitoneal liposarcoma.

V usage is TRBV20-1 and J usage is TRBJ2-5; D gene uncertain. The CDR3 has 12 amino acids. The V gene's germline CDR1 is DFQATT and CDR2 SNEGSKA (reference sequence). Trimming left V 5 bases short and J 3 bases short, with 10 bases between. DNA of the CDR3: TGCAGTGCTGTTGGTTGGAAAGAGACCCAGTACTTC. Protein sequence: CSAVGWKETQYF.

The rearrangement joins TRBV6-5 to TRBJ2-7, with D uncertain. The CDR3 is 18 amino acids. Germline assignment: CDR1 MNHEY and CDR2 SVGAGI. V was pared by 0 bases and J by 0 bases, with 18 bases between. The CDR3 bases are TGTGCCAGCAGTTACTCGTACCCGACTCCTAGGAGCTCCTACGAGCAGTACTTC. The encoded protein is CASSYSYPTPRSSYEQYF.

The chain carries TRBV28 and TRBJ1-2, with D perhaps matching TRBD1 (6 bases). The germline V and J ends were trimmed by 6 bases and 7 bases, with 24 bases remaining between them. This CDR3 contains 16 residues. Germline V gene lookup returns CDR1 MDHEN and CDR2 SYDVKM. This CDR3 is CASSPLSPGASSGYTF. CDR3 nucleotides: TGTGCCAGCAGCCCCTTGAGTCCGGGGGCTTCGTCTGGCTACACCTTC.

There are a few counts of this clonotype. The V gene is TRBV27, the J gene TRBJ2-1, with 7 bases aligning to TRBD1. The length of the CDR3 is 14 residues. The V segment lost 8 bases and the J segment 13 bases; nucleotides outside the gene matches: 17. Germline V CDR1 and CDR2: MNHEY, SMNVEV (reference sequence). CDR3 in amino acids: CASRPLPGTETQFF. The CDR3 DNA sequence: TGTGCCAGCCGTCCTCTTCCCGGGACAGAGACCCAGTTCTTC.

The chain recombines TRBV7-8 with TRBJ1-2; D may be TRBD1 (6 bases). The CDR3 covers 14 residues. Per germline, CDR1 SGHVS and CDR2 FQNEAQ. Deletions cut 2 bases from V and 3 bases from J, with 10 bases between. The CDR3 region is CASSLNSGDYGYTF. The CDR3 DNA is TGTGCCAGCAGCTTAAATTCAGGGGACTATGGCTACACCTTC.

This chain links TRBV6-6 with TRBJ1-2; 7 bases align to TRBD1. Germline CDR1 reads MNHNY; CDR2 reads SVGAGI (reference sequence). This CDR3 has 15 amino acids. V was clipped by 2 bases and J by 4 bases; unmatched bases: 7. This CDR3 reads CASSYGQGGSYGYTF. DNA for the CDR3: TGTGCCAGCAGTTACGGCCAGGGGGGGAGCTATGGCTACACCTTC.

The sample holds many counts of this clonotype. The chain is built from TRBV6-1 and TRBJ1-4; D may be TRBD1 (6 bases). There are 16 residues in the CDR3. Germline CDR1 reads MNHNS; CDR2 reads SASEGT. Trimming stripped 3 bases from V and 7 bases from J, with 18 bases between. The CDR3 DNA sequence: TGTGCCAGCAGTGATGCGGGGGCGGGAATAGGTGAAAAACTGTTTTTT. As protein: CASSDAGAGIGEKLFF.

Within the sample, this clonotype is medium-sized. This chain connects TRBV5-1 to TRBJ2-3, with a tentative D call TRBD1 (6 bases). Trimming removed 0 bases from V and 7 bases from J, with 15 bases in between. In germline, CDR1 is SGHRS, CDR2 YFSETQ. The CDR3 contains 15 residues. In DNA, the CDR3 is TGCGCCAGCAGCTTGGGTCCAGGGGACATTCATACGCAGTATTTT. Protein sequence: CASSLGPGDIHTQYF. Full variable domain (rest looked up from reference TRBV5-1 and TRBJ2-3): KAGVTQTPRYLIKTRGQQVTLSCSPISGHRSVSWYQQTPGQGLQFLFEYFSETQRNKGNFPGRFSGRQFSNSRSEMNVSTLELGDSALYLCASSLGPGDIHTQYFGPGTRLTVL.

The CDR3 bases are TGTGCCAGCAGTCCTGGGAGAGCGGGCAACTATGGCTACACCTTC. Amino acids: CASSPGRAGNYGYTF. This sequence joins TRBV6-1 and TRBJ1-2; unclear D gene. Per the germline V gene, CDR1 is MNHNS and CDR2 is SASEGT. The V end was cut by 5 bases, the J end by 2 bases, with 15 bases between. The length of the CDR3 is 15 residues.

A single count supports this clonotype. Mismatch with germline at one junction end may stem from a read error. CDR3 nucleotides: TGTGCTAGCAGCTACGGACTTTCCAATGAGCAGTACTTC. It codes for CASSYGLSNEQYF. V usage is TRBV7-6 and J usage is TRBJ2-5; perhaps TRBD2 as D (5 bases). The CDR3 is made up of 13 amino acids. Germline V CDR1 and CDR2: SGHVS, FNYEAQ.

This clonotype was recorded many times. J is TRBJ2-1 and V is TRBV6-4, with D maybe TRBD2 (5 bases). CDR3 size: 15 residues. V shed 4 bases and J shed 4 bases, with 14 bases lying between them. Germline V lookup: CDR1 MRHNA, CDR2 SNTAGT. DNA for the CDR3: TGTGCCAGCAGTGCGGTGGGAGCTCCGTACAATGAGCAGTTCTTC. This codes for CASSAVGAPYNEQFF.

This clonotype was detected only a few times. The J gene is TRBJ2-2, the V gene TRBV6-4; D gene unclear. Per the germline V gene, CDR1 is MRHNA and CDR2 is SNTAGT. V was pared by 2 bases and J by 0 bases, with 1 base between. There are 13 residues in the CDR3. This CDR3 reads CASSDTNTGELFF. CDR3 bases: TGTGCCAGCAGTGACACGAACACCGGGGAGCTGTTTTTT.

V and J are TRBV5-1 and TRBJ1-1; unclear D gene. The CDR3 sequence is 14 residues long. Trimming cost V 3 bases and J 1 base, with 10 bases left between them. From germline, CDR1 is SGHRS and CDR2 YFSETQ. Here the CDR3 reads CASSYQDKNTEAFF. The CDR3 coding sequence is TGCGCCAGCAGCTATCAAGACAAGAACACTGAAGCTTTCTTT. Full variable domain (remainder filled in from reference TRBV5-1 and TRBJ1-1): KAGVTQTPRYLIKTRGQQVTLSCSPISGHRSVSWYQQTPGQGLQFLFEYFSETQRNKGNFPGRFSGRQFSNSRSEMNVSTLELGDSALYLCASSYQDKNTEAFFGQGTRLTVV.

This clonotype was picked up a small number of times. V usage is TRBV4-1 and J usage is TRBJ2-1; 10 bases are shared with TRBD2. The CDR3 has 19 residues. Germline V lookup: CDR1 MGHRA, CDR2 YSYEKL. With V trimmed by 2 bases and J by 2 bases, 12 bases remained unmatched. The CDR3: CASSQHSSGGPSTYNEQFF. The CDR3 DNA is TGCGCCAGCAGCCAACATTCTAGCGGGGGCCCGAGTACCTACAATGAGCAGTTCTTC.

The chain joins TRBV6-8 to TRBJ2-1; 10 nucleotides agree with TRBD2. The tail of the sequence fits TRBJ2-7 better, so the J call may be wrong. Germline V gene lookup returns CDR1 MNHGY and CDR2 SAAAGT. CDR3 size: 16 residues. CDR3 region: CASSVVGAGGGHEQYF. As DNA, the CDR3 is TGTGCCAGCAGTGTAGTCGGAGCGGGAGGGGGGCACGAGCAGTACTTC.

V usage is TRBV7-3 and J usage is TRBJ2-1, with D possibly TRBD2 on 7 matching bases. CDR3 length equals 15 residues. V was cut by 2 bases and J by 4 bases, with 12 bases left in between. CDR1 is SGHTA, CDR2 FQGTGA, per germline. The CDR3 DNA is TGTGCCAGCAGCTTAGCGGGGGCCTCATACAATGAGCAGTTCTTC. The encoded protein is CASSLAGASYNEQFF.

This clonotype was seen a single time. The CDR3: CASSLVDRDSPLHF. CDR3 sequence (DNA): TGTGCCAGCAGCTTGGTGGACAGGGATTCACCCCTCCACTTT. The rearrangement links TRBV5-6 to TRBJ1-6; TRBD1 agrees at 8 bases. V shed 0 bases, J shed 8 bases, and the junction held 1 base outside the gene matches. The germline gives CDR1 SGHDT, CDR2 YYEEEE. The CDR3 extends over 14 amino acids.

This chain connects TRBV4-1 to TRBJ2-1, with TRBD2 identical over 8 bases. J gave up 9 bases and V 1 base, and 11 bases lay outside the gene matches. This CDR3 contains 16 residues. Per germline, CDR1 MGHRA and CDR2 YSYEKL. CDR3 sequence reads: CASSQVGGGPLSEQFF. DNA of the CDR3: TGCGCCAGCAGCCAAGTTGGCGGGGGGCCTCTTTCTGAGCAGTTCTTC.

V is TRBV5-8 and J is TRBJ2-7, with 9 bases lining up with TRBD2. Germline V gene data show CDR1 as SGHTS and CDR2 as YDEGEE. J gave up 6 bases and V 4 bases, and 8 bases lay outside the gene matches. The CDR3 totals 14 residues. In DNA form, the CDR3 reads TGTGCCAGCAGCCAACTCGAGCGGGGGGTCGAGCAGTACGTC. It encodes CASSQLERGVEQYV.

This chain uses TRBV20-1 with TRBJ2-1; D call uncertain. CDR1 and CDR2 from the germline V gene are DFQATT and SNEGSKA (reference sequence). With 5 bases removed from V and 0 bases from J, the gap between germline ends came to 11 bases. The CDR3 is made up of 14 amino acids. CDR3 amino acids: CSADDESSYNEQFF. Here the CDR3 DNA reads TGCAGTGCTGACGACGAGAGCTCCTACAATGAGCAGTTCTTC.

This clonotype has more than one count but fewer than ten. The chain links TRBV27 to TRBJ2-3, with D possibly matching TRBD2 (5 bases). V was clipped by 3 bases and J by 5 bases, with 12 bases between them. The CDR3 is 14 amino acids. Germline V gene sequence: CDR1 MNHEY, CDR2 SMNVEV (reference sequence). CDR3 amino acids: CASSFERAEDTQYF. The DNA for the CDR3 is TGTGCCAGCAGTTTTGAGAGGGCCGAAGATACGCAGTATTTT.

In this sample, this clonotype turned up many times. The V and J genes are TRBV7-6 and TRBJ2-1, with 8 bases identical to TRBD1. This CDR3 comprises 16 residues. Germline CDR1 is SGHVS and CDR2 is FNYEAQ. Trimming cost V 5 bases and J 2 bases; bases outside gene matches: 8. This chain's CDR3 is CASSDGTGFTYNEQFF. Here the CDR3 DNA reads TGTGCCAGCAGCGACGGGACAGGTTTTACCTACAATGAGCAGTTCTTC. Filled out from reference TRBV7-6 and TRBJ2-1, the complete variable domain reads GAGVSQSPRYKVTKRGQDVALRCDPISGHVSLYWYRQALGQGPEFLTYFNYEAQQDKSGLPNDRFSAERPEGSISTLTIQRTEQRDSAMYRCASSDGTGFTYNEQFFGPGTRLTVL.

The genes are TRBV6-2 or TRBV6-3 and TRBJ2-5; 7 nucleotides align to TRBD1. The V and J ends lost 5 bases and 1 base, in that order; junction bases with no gene match: 4. Germline V lookup: CDR1 MNHEY, CDR2 SVGEGT. The CDR3 totals 14 residues. Here the CDR3 DNA reads TGTGCCAGCAGTCACAGACAGGGCCAAGAGACCCAGTACTTC. Its protein is CASSHRQGQETQYF.

This clonotype has at least ten counts. The genes are TRBV7-8 and TRBJ2-1; the D gene is possibly TRBD1 (6 bases). Judging by the DNA end, TRBJ2-7 fits better; the J call may be wrong. The germline CDR1 and CDR2 sequences are SGHVS and FQNEAQ. This CDR3 region has 15 residues. CDR3 protein: CASSTGHAGNYEQYF. Here the CDR3 DNA reads TGTGCCAGCAGCACGGGACACGCCGGAAACTACGAGCAGTACTTC.

This chain connects TRBV11-1 to TRBJ2-1; TRBD1 or TRBD2 may be the D gene (5 bases each). This CDR3 has 17 amino acids. Germline lookup yields CDR1 SGHAT and CDR2 FQDESV (reference sequence). Trimming shortened V by 3 bases and J by 5 bases, and 20 bases separated the two germline ends. CDR3 nucleotide sequence: TGTGCCAGCAGCTTCCCCGGTCAGGGACCTCCTCACAATGAGCAGTTCTTC. Protein product: CASSFPGQGPPHNEQFF. The full variable domain, with the rest looked up from reference TRBV11-1 and TRBJ2-1, is EAEVAQSPRYKITEKSQAVAFWCDPISGHATLYWYRQILGQGPELLVQFQDESVVDDSQLPKDRFSAERLKGVDSTLKIQPAELGDSAMYLCASSFPGQGPPHNEQFFGPGTRLTVL.

This clonotype was seen at least ten times. The chain carries TRBV11-3 and TRBJ2-3; perhaps D is TRBD1 or TRBD2 (6 bases each). Germline assignment: CDR1 SGHNT and CDR2 YENEEA. There are 15 residues in the CDR3. Between the trimmed V and J ends, which lost 2 bases and 5 bases, there was a span of 14 bases. CDR3 residues: CASSLNGGEGDTQYF. CDR3 nucleotide sequence: TGTGCCAGCAGCTTAAACGGGGGCGAAGGAGATACGCAGTATTTT. Complete variable domain (other parts from reference TRBV11-3 and TRBJ2-3): EAGVVQSPRYKIIEKKQPVAFWCNPISGHNTLYWYLQNLGQGPELLIRYENEEAVDDSQLPKDRFSAERLKGVDSTLKIQPAELGDSAVYLCASSLNGGEGDTQYFGPGTRLTVL.

The chain has TRBV12-3 or TRBV12-4 and TRBJ2-3; 14 bases match TRBD2. V lost 7 bases, J lost 6 bases, and 6 bases stayed unmatched. This CDR3 is built from 15 residues. The CDR3 region has the DNA TGTGCCAGCACCCTGACTAGCGGGAGGGAGGATACGCAGTATTTT. This codes for CASTLTSGREDTQYF.

This clonotype was picked up a small number of times. CDR3: CASSSSGTTHEQFF. As DNA, the CDR3 is TGTGCCAGCAGCTCATCCGGGACAACCCATGAGCAGTTCTTC. This chain links TRBV11-3 with TRBJ2-1; a possible D gene is TRBD1 (6 bases). The V gene lost 4 bases and the J gene lost 8 bases, with 15 bases spanning the gap. The CDR3 totals 14 residues. Germline V lookup: CDR1 SGHNT, CDR2 YENEEA.

This clonotype was observed a handful of times. The rearrangement joins TRBV27 to TRBJ1-6; maybe TRBD1 (5 bases). The length of the CDR3 is 16 residues. Per the germline V gene, CDR1 is MNHEY and CDR2 is SMNVEV (reference sequence). V shed 5 bases and J shed 9 bases, with 20 bases lying between them. For the CDR3, the DNA is TGTGCCAGCAGTCCGCAACCCGGGACGTTCGGTTCACCCCTCCACTTT. Its translation: CASSPQPGTFGSPLHF.